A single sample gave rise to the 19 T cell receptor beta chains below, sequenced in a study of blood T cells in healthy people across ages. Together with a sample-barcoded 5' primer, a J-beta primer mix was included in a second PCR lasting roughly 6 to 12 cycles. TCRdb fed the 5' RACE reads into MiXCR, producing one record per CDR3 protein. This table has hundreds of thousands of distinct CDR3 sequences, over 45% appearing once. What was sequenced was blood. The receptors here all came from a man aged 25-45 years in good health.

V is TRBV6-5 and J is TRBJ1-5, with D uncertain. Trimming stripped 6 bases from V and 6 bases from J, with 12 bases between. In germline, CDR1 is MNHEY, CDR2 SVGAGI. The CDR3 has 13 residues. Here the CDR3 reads CASSPGWGQPQHF. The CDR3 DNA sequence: TGTGCCAGCAGCCCAGGTTGGGGTCAGCCCCAGCATTTT.

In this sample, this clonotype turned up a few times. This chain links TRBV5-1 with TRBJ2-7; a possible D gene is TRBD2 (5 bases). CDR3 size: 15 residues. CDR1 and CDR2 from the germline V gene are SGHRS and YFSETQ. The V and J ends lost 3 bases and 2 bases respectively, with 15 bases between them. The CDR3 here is CASSSGLRGTYEQYF. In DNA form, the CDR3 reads TGCGCCAGCAGCTCCGGGCTAAGAGGGACCTACGAGCAGTACTTC.

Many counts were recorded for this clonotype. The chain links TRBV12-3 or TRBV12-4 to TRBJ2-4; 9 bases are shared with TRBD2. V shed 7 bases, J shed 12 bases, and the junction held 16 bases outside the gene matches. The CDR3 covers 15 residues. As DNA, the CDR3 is TGTGCCAGCAATCCTAGCGGGATGTCCGGGGATGCTCAGTACTTC. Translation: CASNPSGMSGDAQYF.

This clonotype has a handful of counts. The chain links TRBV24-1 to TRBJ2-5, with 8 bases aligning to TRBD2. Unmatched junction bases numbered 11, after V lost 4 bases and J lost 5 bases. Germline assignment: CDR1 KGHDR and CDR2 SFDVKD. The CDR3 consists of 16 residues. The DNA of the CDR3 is TGTGCCACCAGTGACGGTGACAGGACTAGCTTGGAGACCCAGTACTTC. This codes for CATSDGDRTSLETQYF.

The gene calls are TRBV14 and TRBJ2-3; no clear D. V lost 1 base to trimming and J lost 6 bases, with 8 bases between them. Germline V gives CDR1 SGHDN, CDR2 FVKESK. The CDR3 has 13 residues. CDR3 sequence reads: CASSQALSDTQYF. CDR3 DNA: TGTGCCAGCAGCCAAGCTCTTTCGGATACGCAGTATTTT.

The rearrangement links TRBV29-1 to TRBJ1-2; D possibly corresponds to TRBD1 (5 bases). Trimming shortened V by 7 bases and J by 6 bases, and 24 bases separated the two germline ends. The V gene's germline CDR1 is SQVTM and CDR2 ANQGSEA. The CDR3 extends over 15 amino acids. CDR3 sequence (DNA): TGCAGCGCACTACTCAGTCCCGGGGGGATGGATGGCTACACCTTC. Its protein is CSALLSPGGMDGYTF.

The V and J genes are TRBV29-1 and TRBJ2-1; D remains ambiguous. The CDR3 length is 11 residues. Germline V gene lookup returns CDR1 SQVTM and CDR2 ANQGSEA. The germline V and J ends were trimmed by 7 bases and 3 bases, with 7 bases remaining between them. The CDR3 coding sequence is TGCAGCGGAGCTAGCTACAATGAGCAGTTCTTC. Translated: CSGASYNEQFF.

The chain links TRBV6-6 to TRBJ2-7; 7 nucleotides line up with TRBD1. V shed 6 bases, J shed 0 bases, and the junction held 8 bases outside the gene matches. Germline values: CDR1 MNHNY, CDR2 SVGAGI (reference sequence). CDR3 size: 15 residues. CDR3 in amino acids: CASRGAQGPSYEQYF. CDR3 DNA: TGTGCCAGCAGAGGAGCACAGGGGCCCTCCTACGAGCAGTACTTC.

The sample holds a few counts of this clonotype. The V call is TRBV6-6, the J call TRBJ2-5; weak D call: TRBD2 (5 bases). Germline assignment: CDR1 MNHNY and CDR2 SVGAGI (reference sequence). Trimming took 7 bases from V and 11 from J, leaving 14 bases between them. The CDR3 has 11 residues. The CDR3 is CASTREGRQYF. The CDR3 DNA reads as TGTGCCAGCACCCGCGAGGGTAGACAGTACTTC.

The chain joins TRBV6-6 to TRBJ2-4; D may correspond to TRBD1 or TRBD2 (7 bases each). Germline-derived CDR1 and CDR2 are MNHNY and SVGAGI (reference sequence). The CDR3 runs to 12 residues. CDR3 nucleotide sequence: TGTGCATCTTCAGGGGGGGGAAACATTCAGTACTTC. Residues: CASSGGGNIQYF.

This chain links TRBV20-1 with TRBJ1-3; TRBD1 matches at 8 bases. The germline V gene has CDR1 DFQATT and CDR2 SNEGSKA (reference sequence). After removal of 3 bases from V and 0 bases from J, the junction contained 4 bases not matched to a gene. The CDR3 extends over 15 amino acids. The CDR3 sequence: CSARMQGASGNTIYF. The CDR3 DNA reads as TGCAGTGCTAGGATGCAGGGGGCCTCTGGAAACACCATATATTTT.

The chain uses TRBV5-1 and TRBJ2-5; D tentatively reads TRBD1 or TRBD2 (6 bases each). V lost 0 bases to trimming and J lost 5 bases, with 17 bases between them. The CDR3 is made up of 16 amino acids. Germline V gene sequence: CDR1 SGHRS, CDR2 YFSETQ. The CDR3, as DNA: TGCGCCAGCAGCTTGGCCCCCGGGGGCGGTCGGGAGACCCAGTACTTC. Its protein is CASSLAPGGGRETQYF.

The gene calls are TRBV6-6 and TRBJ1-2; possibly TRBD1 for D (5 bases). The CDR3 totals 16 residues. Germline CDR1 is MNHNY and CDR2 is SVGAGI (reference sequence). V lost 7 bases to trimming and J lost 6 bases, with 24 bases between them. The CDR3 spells CASNKFPGTQADGYTF. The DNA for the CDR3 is TGTGCCAGCAACAAATTCCCCGGGACCCAAGCAGATGGCTACACCTTC.

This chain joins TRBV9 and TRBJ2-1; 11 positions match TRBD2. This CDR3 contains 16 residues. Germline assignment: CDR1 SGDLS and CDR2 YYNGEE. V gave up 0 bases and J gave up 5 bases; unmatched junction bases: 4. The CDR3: CASSVASGLADNEQFF. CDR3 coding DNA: TGTGCCAGCAGCGTAGCTTCGGGACTAGCGGACAATGAGCAGTTCTTC.

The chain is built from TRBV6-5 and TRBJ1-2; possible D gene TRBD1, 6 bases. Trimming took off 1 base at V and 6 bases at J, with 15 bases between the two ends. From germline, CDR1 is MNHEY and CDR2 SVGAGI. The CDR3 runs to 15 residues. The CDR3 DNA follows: TGTGCCAGCAGTTACTTGTCAGGGGCGGACCATGGCTACACCTTC. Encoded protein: CASSYLSGADHGYTF.

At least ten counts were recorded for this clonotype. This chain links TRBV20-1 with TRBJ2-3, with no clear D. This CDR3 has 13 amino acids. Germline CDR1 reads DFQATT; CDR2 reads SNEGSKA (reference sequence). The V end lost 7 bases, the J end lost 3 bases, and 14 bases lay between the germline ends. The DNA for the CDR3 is TGCAGTGGACTCCCCCTGGCAACAGATACGCAGTATTTT. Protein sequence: CSGLPLATDTQYF.

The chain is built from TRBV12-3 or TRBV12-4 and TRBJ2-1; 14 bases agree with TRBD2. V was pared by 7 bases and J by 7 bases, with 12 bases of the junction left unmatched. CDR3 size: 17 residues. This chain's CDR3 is CASTQTGTSGSWNEQFF. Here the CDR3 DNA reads TGTGCCAGCACCCAAACCGGGACTAGCGGGAGTTGGAATGAGCAGTTCTTC.

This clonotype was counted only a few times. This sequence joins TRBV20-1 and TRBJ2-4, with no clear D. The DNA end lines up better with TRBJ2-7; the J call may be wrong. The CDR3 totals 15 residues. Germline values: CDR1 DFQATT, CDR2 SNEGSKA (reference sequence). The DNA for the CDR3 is TGCAGTGCTAGATCAGAGGCTTCCGGGTCCTACGAGCAGTACTTC. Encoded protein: CSARSEASGSYEQYF.

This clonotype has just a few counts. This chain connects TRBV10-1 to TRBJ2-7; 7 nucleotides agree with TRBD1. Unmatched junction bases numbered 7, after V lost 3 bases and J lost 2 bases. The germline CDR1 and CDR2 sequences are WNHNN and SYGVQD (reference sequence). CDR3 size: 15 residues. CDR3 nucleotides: TGCGCCAGCAGTGACCGGACAGGTGGTGCCTACGAGCAGTACTTC. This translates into CASSDRTGGAYEQYF.